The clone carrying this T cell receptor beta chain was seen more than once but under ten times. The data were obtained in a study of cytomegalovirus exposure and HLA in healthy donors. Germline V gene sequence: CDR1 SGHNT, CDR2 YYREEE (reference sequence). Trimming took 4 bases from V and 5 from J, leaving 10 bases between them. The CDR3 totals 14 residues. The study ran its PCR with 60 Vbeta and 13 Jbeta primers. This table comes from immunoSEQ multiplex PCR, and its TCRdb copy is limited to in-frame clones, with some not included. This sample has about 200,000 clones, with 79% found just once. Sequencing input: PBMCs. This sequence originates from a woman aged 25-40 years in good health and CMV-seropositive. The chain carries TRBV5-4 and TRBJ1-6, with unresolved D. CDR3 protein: CASSLDTHNSPLHF. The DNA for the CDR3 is TGTGCCAGCAGCCTTGACACCCATAATTCACCCCTCCACTTT.